This T cell receptor beta chain came from a study of early T cells in non-severe SARS-CoV-2 infection. The TCR library protocol attached unique molecular identifiers to the individual cDNA molecules. TCRdb itself ran the 5' RACE reads through MiXCR, one entry per CDR3 protein. Here the sample spans under 140,000 distinct CDR3 sequences, roughly an eighth being singletons. The V and J ends lost 5 bases and 7 bases, in that order; junction bases with no gene match: 6. Germline CDR1 SGHAT, CDR2 FQDESV (reference sequence). The CDR3 runs 13 residues. In its sample, this clonotype was seen many times. Specimen: whole blood, collected at baseline. This clonotype was obtained from an adult who was a healthcare worker with PCR-confirmed SARS-CoV-2 infection or an uninfected control (not recorded which). V gene TRBV11-1 combines with J gene TRBJ1-1; 8 bases align to TRBD1. Here the CDR3 DNA reads TGTGCCAGCAGCCCTCGACAGGGGAATGAAGCTTTCTTT. Translating it yields CASSPRQGNEAFF.